Below are 8 T cell receptor beta chains sequenced from a single sample in a study of vaccination effects on CD4 cells after COVID-19. Antigen-specific CD4+ T cells expanded by the ViraFEST assay with viral peptide pools were then sequenced. Researchers isolated CD4+ T cells once approximately 10 days of culture had elapsed. Vaccine recipients lacked prior SARS-CoV-2 infection and had negative nucleocapsid antibodies. The antigens of these receptors remain unknown. Produced via immunoSEQ multiplex PCR; TCRdb's table is partial and in-frame only. The table shows approximately 24,000 clones, with approximately 83% occurring only once. The sequenced sample was CD4+ T cells from PBMCs cultured with HCoV-NL63 spike peptides, obtained before COVID-19 vaccination. These receptor sequences come from a human donor who received a COVID-19 vaccine.

V gene TRBV27 combines with J gene TRBJ2-2; a weak D match, TRBD1 (5 bases). Trimming cost V 5 bases and J 4 bases, with 11 bases left between them. The V gene's germline CDR1 is MNHEY and CDR2 SMNVEV (reference sequence). The CDR3 length is 14 residues. This CDR3 is CASSPRVLTGELFF. CDR3 DNA sequence: TGTGCCAGCAGTCCCAGGGTCCTCACCGGGGAGCTGTTTTTT.

The rearrangement links TRBV5-1 to TRBJ2-2; D uncertain. This CDR3 is built from 15 residues. V lost 4 bases, J lost 3 bases, and 13 bases lay in between. Per the germline V gene, CDR1 is SGHRS and CDR2 is YFSETQ. CDR3 residues: CASSPGTDYTGELFF. Here the CDR3 DNA reads TGCGCCAGCAGCCCTGGAACAGATTACACCGGGGAGCTGTTTTTT.

The chain couples TRBV4-1 to TRBJ2-6; TRBD2 matches 9 bases. The CDR3 is 17 residues long. Looked up from germline, CDR1 is MGHRA and CDR2 is YSYEKL. Trimming cost V 2 bases and J 2 bases; bases outside gene matches: 4. In DNA, the CDR3 is TGCGCCAGCAGCCAACTCATAGCGGGGGCTGGGGCCAACGTCCTGACTTTC. Residues: CASSQLIAGAGANVLTF.

The rearrangement joins TRBV2 to TRBJ2-2, with D maybe TRBD1 (6 bases). Germline CDR1 reads SNHLY; CDR2 reads FYNNEI. This CDR3 is built from 14 residues. Between the trimmed V and J ends, which lost 2 bases and 6 bases, there was a span of 10 bases. The CDR3 sequence: CASSENRDPGELFF. CDR3 DNA sequence: TGTGCCAGCAGTGAAAACAGGGACCCCGGGGAGCTGTTTTTT. Full variable domain (outside the CDR3, taken from reference TRBV2 and TRBJ2-2): EPEVTQTPSHQVTQMGQEVILRCVPISNHLYFYWYRQILGQKVEFLVSFYNNEISEKSEIFDDQFSVERPDGSNFTLKIRSTKLEDSAMYFCASSENRDPGELFFGEGSRLTVL.

V and J are TRBV9 and TRBJ2-7; the match to TRBD2 covers 14 bases. Per germline, CDR1 SGDLS and CDR2 YYNGEE. CDR3 length: 15 amino acids. V trimming: 3 bases; J trimming: 4 bases; junction bases outside the gene matches: 3. The DNA for the CDR3 is TGTGCCAGCAGCGGGGGGACTAGCGGGGGTTACGAGCAGTACTTC. Amino acids: CASSGGTSGGYEQYF.

This clone occurred a few times. The chain carries TRBV7-9 and TRBJ2-2; tentative D call: TRBD1 (5 bases). Looked up from germline, CDR1 is SEHNR and CDR2 is FQNEAQ (reference sequence). The CDR3 length is 15 residues. The V end was cut by 1 base, the J end by 4 bases, with 10 bases between. CDR3 sequence reads: CASSLGGSVTGELFF. In nucleotides, the CDR3 is TGTGCCAGCAGCTTAGGGGGCAGCGTCACCGGGGAGCTGTTTTTT.

There are a few counts of this clone. The chain joins TRBV19 to TRBJ1-1; the match to TRBD1 covers 9 bases. V shed 5 bases, J shed 2 bases, and the junction held 9 bases outside the gene matches. Per germline, CDR1 LNHDA and CDR2 SQIVND (reference sequence). The CDR3 consists of 16 residues. CDR3 DNA: TGTGCCAGTAGTCCCCTGGACAGGGGACTCAACACTGAAGCTTTCTTT. It yields the protein CASSPLDRGLNTEAFF. The full variable domain, with the rest looked up from reference TRBV19 and TRBJ1-1, is DGGITQSPKYLFRKEGQNVTLSCEQNLNHDAMYWYRQDPGQGLRLIYYSQIVNDFQKGDIAEGYSVSREKKESFPLTVTSAQKNPTAFYLCASSPLDRGLNTEAFFGQGTRLTVV.

V is TRBV14 and J is TRBJ2-5; weak D call: TRBD1 (6 bases). CDR3 length: 15 residues. Germline loops: CDR1 SGHDN, CDR2 FVKESK. Trimming took off 0 bases at V and 5 bases at J, with 13 bases between the two ends. CDR3: CASSQEGGSLETQYF. CDR3 sequence (DNA): TGTGCCAGCAGCCAAGAAGGGGGTAGCTTGGAGACCCAGTACTTC.